These 27 T cell receptor beta chains originate from one sample sequenced in a study of T-cell reconstitution after alpha-beta-depleted transplantation in children. TCRbeta library construction was performed incorporating unique molecular identifiers. TCRdb re-called the PCR reads through MiXCR, storing one row per CDR3 protein. Altogether about 260,000 distinct CDR3 sequences are present, approximately 8.9% being singletons, with the ten largest covering just under 6.5%. Sample: PBMCs, mostly from graft donor cells, taken 180 days after TCRalphabeta/CD19-depleted stem cell transplant. These TCRs come from a male patient under 18 who had a stem cell transplant for acute lymphoblastic leukemia, so the T cells may come from the graft donor.

This clonotype was counted many times. The V and J genes are TRBV10-3 and TRBJ1-5; D call uncertain. The germline V gene has CDR1 ENHRY and CDR2 SYGVKD. The CDR3 is made up of 13 amino acids. V was pared by 6 bases and J by 4 bases, with 10 bases between. The CDR3 DNA follows: TGTGCCATCAGGGCCAGTTTAAATCAGCCCCAGCATTTT. This encodes CAIRASLNQPQHF.

This clonotype occurred many times. The gene calls are TRBV12-3 or TRBV12-4 and TRBJ1-2; the match to TRBD1 covers 10 bases. Germline trimming cut 6 bases from V and 6 bases from J; bases unmatched to any gene: 7. This CDR3 is 14 amino acids long. Here the CDR3 reads CASSPRQGANGYTF. The CDR3 DNA follows: TGTGCCAGCAGCCCTAGACAGGGGGCGAATGGCTACACCTTC.

This clonotype showed up many times. The V and J genes are TRBV29-1 and TRBJ1-1; D gene ambiguous. This CDR3 is 15 amino acids long. Germline CDR1 is SQVTM and CDR2 is ANQGSEA. V was shortened by 0 bases and J by 0 bases, with 11 bases between the two germline ends. The CDR3 bases are TGCAGCGTTGAAGATCGGGAGGGCATGAACACTGAAGCTTTCTTT. Its protein product is CSVEDREGMNTEAFF.

This clonotype was observed many times. The CDR3 DNA is TGTGCCACCAGTGATCCTAGAACATTAATCGGGGAGCTGTTTTTT. It is translated as CATSDPRTLIGELFF. The chain combines TRBV24-1 with TRBJ2-2, with D unresolved. Germline V CDR1 and CDR2: KGHDR, SFDVKD. V was pared by 3 bases and J by 7 bases, with 14 bases between. CDR3 length equals 15 residues.

This clonotype was seen ten or more times. This chain links TRBV9 with TRBJ2-1; D may be TRBD1 or TRBD2 (5 bases each). Trimming removed 4 bases from V and 9 bases from J, with 23 bases in between. Germline V gene lookup returns CDR1 SGDLS and CDR2 YYNGEE. This CDR3 has 16 amino acids. CDR3 residues: CASSSRGDRGGIEQFF. The CDR3 DNA is TGTGCCAGCAGCTCACGAGGGGACCGGGGCGGCATTGAGCAGTTCTTC.

Only a few counts were recorded for this clonotype. This chain uses TRBV12-5 with TRBJ1-2, with D unresolved. Trimming stripped 2 bases from V and 2 bases from J, with 15 bases between. The CDR3 contains 16 residues. Germline loops: CDR1 LGHNT, CDR2 FRNRAP. CDR3 in amino acids: CASGLSLPEANYGYTF. CDR3 in DNA: TGTGCTAGTGGTTTGTCGCTCCCTGAGGCGAACTATGGCTACACCTTC. The entire variable domain, with the rest obtained from reference TRBV12-5 and TRBJ1-2, is as follows: DARVTQTPRHKVTEMGQEVTMRCQPILGHNTVFWYRQTMMQGLELLAYFRNRAPLDDSGMPKDRFSAEMPDATLATLKIQPSEPRDSAVYFCASGLSLPEANYGYTFGSGTRLTVV.

This clonotype was recorded many times. The rearrangement uses TRBV6-7 and TRBJ2-2; TRBD2 matches 13 bases. TRBV6-7 is recorded as an ORF, its role being uncertain. The CDR3 contains 17 residues. Trimming at V came to 4 bases and at J to 8 bases, leaving 10 bases not matched to a gene. The CDR3 is CASSSEIGLAGAGELFF. CDR3 DNA sequence: TGTGCCAGCAGTTCCGAAATTGGACTAGCGGGAGCGGGGGAGCTGTTTTTT.

This clonotype was counted at least ten times. V usage is TRBV12-3 or TRBV12-4 and J usage is TRBJ2-7; D is unresolved. The CDR3 length is 15 residues. V was cut by 5 bases and J by 3 bases, with 17 bases left in between. The CDR3 reads CASSTSSGGLYEQYF. The CDR3 coding sequence is TGTGCCAGCAGTACCTCTTCGGGCGGCCTCTACGAGCAGTACTTC.

There are many counts of this clonotype. The DNA for the CDR3 is TGTGCCAGCAGCCGGGGACAGGGAAGGTCACCCCTCCACTTT. Its protein is CASSRGQGRSPLHF. The rearrangement joins TRBV11-1 to TRBJ1-6, with 9 bases identical to TRBD1. Germline values: CDR1 SGHAT, CDR2 FQDESV (reference sequence). The trim removed 5 bases at V and 10 bases at J, leaving 6 bases unmatched. The CDR3 sequence is 14 residues long.

This clonotype was seen repeatedly, ten times or more. The chain carries TRBV2 and TRBJ2-7; D assignment may be TRBD1 or TRBD2 (6 bases each). The V end lost 2 bases, the J end lost 1 base, and 12 bases lay between the germline ends. Germline CDR1 reads SNHLY; CDR2 reads FYNNEI. CDR3 length: 15 residues. The CDR3 reads CASSEWGAPSYEQYF. The CDR3 region has the DNA TGTGCCAGCAGTGAATGGGGGGCCCCATCCTACGAGCAGTACTTC.

This chain uses TRBV12-3 or TRBV12-4 with TRBJ2-3; the match to TRBD2 covers 8 bases. V lost 11 bases to trimming and J lost 0 bases; unmatched junction nucleotides: 22. There are 19 residues in the CDR3. In DNA form, the CDR3 reads TGTGCCTTCTGCCCAAGAGGAGCGGGGGCCTCCATTAGCACAGATACGCAGTATTTT. This translates into CAFCPRGAGASISTDTQYF.

This clonotype was counted ten times or more. The rearrangement links TRBV28 to TRBJ2-7; 7 nucleotides align to TRBD1. Germline loops: CDR1 MDHEN, CDR2 SYDVKM. The V segment lost 6 bases and the J segment 5 bases; nucleotides outside the gene matches: 7. This CDR3 region has 13 residues. DNA of the CDR3: TGTGCCAGCAGGAGACCACAGGGGAACGAGCAGTACTTC. This gives the protein CASRRPQGNEQYF.

This clonotype was observed at least ten times. The J gene is TRBJ2-7, the V gene TRBV12-3 or TRBV12-4, with D perhaps matching TRBD1 (6 bases). Trimming stripped 7 bases from V and 5 bases from J, with 21 bases between. The CDR3 has 15 amino acids. CDR3 sequence: CASKEDPGENDEQYF. The CDR3 DNA reads as TGTGCCAGCAAGGAGGATCCAGGGGAAAATGACGAGCAGTACTTC.

This clonotype was found many times. The chain has TRBV15 and TRBJ2-2; perhaps D is TRBD1 or TRBD2 (5 bases each). Germline CDR1 LNHNV, CDR2 YYDKDF (reference sequence). This CDR3 has 15 residues. V lost 6 bases to trimming and J lost 0 bases, with 11 bases between them. The CDR3 region has the DNA TGTGCCACCAGGAGGGGACGGGCGAACACCGGGGAGCTGTTTTTT. Translating it yields CATRRGRANTGELFF.

There are many counts of this clonotype. This sequence joins TRBV7-2 and TRBJ1-4; maybe TRBD1 (6 bases). V shed 0 bases and J shed 7 bases, with 9 bases lying between them. This CDR3 is built from 14 residues. In germline, CDR1 is SGHTA, CDR2 FQGNSA. The CDR3 nucleotides are TGTGCCAGCAGCTTAGCCAGGGGAGGTGAAAAACTGTTTTTT. Translating it yields CASSLARGGEKLFF.

This clonotype was seen ten or more times. The chain links TRBV14 to TRBJ2-4, with D tentatively TRBD1 (6 bases). CDR3 length: 17 amino acids. Trimming stripped 0 bases from V and 0 bases from J, with 12 bases between. Germline assignment: CDR1 SGHDN and CDR2 FVKESK. CDR3 residues: CASSQDRQGLAKNIQYF. The CDR3 DNA reads TGTGCCAGCAGCCAAGATCGCCAGGGGTTAGCCAAAAACATTCAGTACTTC.

This clonotype was picked up many times. The V call is TRBV10-2, the J call TRBJ2-1, with TRBD2 matching 9 bases. The CDR3 contains 15 residues. Looked up from germline, CDR1 is WSHSY and CDR2 is SAAADI. The J segment lost 7 bases and the V segment lost 0 bases, leaving 4 bases of the junction unmatched. The CDR3 DNA reads as TGCGCCAGCAGTGAGTCTAGCGGGAGTTTGAATGAGCAGTTCTTC. Protein sequence: CASSESSGSLNEQFF.

This clonotype was counted ten times or more. The chain has TRBV10-3 and TRBJ1-1; D might be TRBD1 (5 bases). The CDR3 totals 13 residues. Germline assignment: CDR1 ENHRY and CDR2 SYGVKD. V was cut by 4 bases and J by 5 bases, with 11 bases left in between. The CDR3 sequence: CAISVGLATEAFF. In DNA form, the CDR3 reads TGTGCCATCAGTGTGGGGCTGGCAACTGAAGCTTTCTTT.

This clonotype was detected ten times or more. This chain links TRBV5-1 with TRBJ2-3, with D possibly being TRBD2 (6 bases). The germline V and J ends were trimmed by 4 bases and 4 bases, with 13 bases remaining between them. The CDR3 is 14 amino acids. Germline CDR1 reads SGHRS; CDR2 reads YFSETQ. CDR3 in amino acids: CASSPRERADTQYF. DNA of the CDR3: TGCGCCAGCAGCCCCAGGGAGCGGGCAGATACGCAGTATTTT.

Note on this clonotype: A clone one base away is much larger, so this may be a read error. The chain employs TRBV20-1 and TRBJ1-1; D is unclear. V lost 4 bases and J lost 1, with 16 bases in between. Germline CDR1 reads DFQATT; CDR2 reads SNEGSKA (reference sequence). CDR3 length: 15 amino acids. The CDR3 DNA reads as TGCAGTGCTAACTCCAGAGGATCCAGGAACACTGAAGCTTTCTTT. Translating gives CSANSRGSRNTEAFF.

This clonotype occurred many times. The chain is built from TRBV18 and TRBJ1-2; 8 bases are a match to TRBD1. Germline V gives CDR1 KGHSH, CDR2 LQKENI. The J segment lost 3 bases and the V segment lost 5 bases, leaving 5 bases of the junction unmatched. The CDR3 contains 14 residues. CDR3 sequence reads: CASSSDRAHYGYTF. In DNA form, the CDR3 reads TGTGCCAGCTCATCGGACAGGGCTCACTATGGCTACACCTTC.

This clonotype has ten or more counts. The chain joins TRBV10-3 to TRBJ2-1; 13 nucleotides line up with TRBD2. This CDR3 has 16 amino acids. Trimming cost V 10 bases and J 8 bases; bases outside gene matches: 14. The germline gives CDR1 ENHRY, CDR2 SYGVKD. CDR3 DNA sequence: TGTGCCACCTACCCAGGACTAGCGGGGGATGGGGATGAGCAGTTCTTC. As protein: CATYPGLAGDGDEQFF.

There are many counts of this clonotype. CDR3 bases: TGTGCCATCAGTGAGCCAATCCCCAGGGGGTATAATGGCTACACCTTC. This sequence encodes CAISEPIPRGYNGYTF. This sequence joins TRBV10-3 and TRBJ1-2; 7 nucleotides agree with TRBD1. Trimming took 2 bases from V and 6 from J; bases not matched to a gene: 12. The CDR3 spans 16 residues. Germline CDR1 reads ENHRY; CDR2 reads SYGVKD.

This rearrangement joins TRBV7-3 to TRBJ2-1; D not resolved. Germline V gives CDR1 SGHTA, CDR2 FQGTGA. V dropped 7 bases and J dropped 0 bases, with 10 bases sitting between them. The CDR3 covers 14 residues. CDR3 nucleotides: TGTGCCAGCAAGATTCACCACTCCTACAATGAGCAGTTCTTC. It codes for CASKIHHSYNEQFF.

This clonotype was counted ten times or more. The chain is built from TRBV6-2 or TRBV6-3 and TRBJ1-4; TRBD1 aligns across 10 bases. Germline V CDR1 and CDR2: MNHEY, SVGEGT. V trimming: 6 bases; J trimming: 4 bases; junction bases outside the gene matches: 5. This CDR3 contains 15 residues. This CDR3 reads CASSLGDRGNEKLFF. For the CDR3, the DNA is TGTGCCAGCAGCCTGGGGGACAGGGGTAATGAAAAACTGTTTTTT.

This clonotype was observed at least ten times. The chain has TRBV9 and TRBJ1-6; weak D call: TRBD1 (6 bases). The CDR3 is made up of 15 amino acids. From germline, CDR1 is SGDLS and CDR2 YYNGEE. Trimming shortened V by 6 bases and J by 8 bases, and 18 bases separated the two germline ends. CDR3 protein: CASTDNAGVDSPLHF. In nucleotides, the CDR3 is TGTGCCAGCACCGATAACGCAGGGGTCGATTCACCCCTCCACTTT.

This clonotype was observed many times. The genes are TRBV28 and TRBJ2-7; D gene uncertain. Trimming removed 3 bases at V and 3 bases at J, with 12 bases between. Germline CDR1 reads MDHEN; CDR2 reads SYDVKM. The CDR3 sequence is 14 residues long. The CDR3 nucleotides read TGTGCCAGCAGTTTCGACCCTTCGGGCTACGAGCAGTACTTC. Protein: CASSFDPSGYEQYF.